This TCR beta chain was found in a study of molecular identifiers for immune sequencing clone quantification (dated by TCRdb to 2016 to 2019). About the investigation overall: For a replicate experiment, the RNA from either about 20,000 or 100,000 naive CD8 T cells was divided into five aliquots, and four of those aliquots went on to sequencing. This methods study benchmarked molecular-identifier clustering-based TCR repertoire sequencing (MIDCIRS) and TCR RNA copy counting, using CD8 T cells to do so.

V sheds 1 base and J sheds 0 bases, leaving 12 bases between their ends. From the cysteine up to the phenylalanine, the CDR3 has a length of 16 residues. Just CDR3 DNA is preserved here, 48 bases in frame from base 1. The germline V gene sets CDR1 to SNHLY and CDR2 to FYNNEI. Receptor amplification or capture employed PCR. The run used an Illumina HiSeq 4000. Preparation of bulk TCR libraries followed a previously described approach, with the TCR primers listed in Table S5. The Qiagen AllPrep DNA/RNA kit was used to purify total RNA. Before any analysis, reads coming from multiple sequencing runs of the same library were combined into one pool. Turning to the authors' computational methods: Reads were retained only if the reads had an exact TCR constant sequence, and the retained reads were trimmed to 150 nt and grouped according to their 12-nt molecular barcodes. Reads in each barcode group were sub-clustered using a 15% Levenshtein threshold, and a quality-weighted consensus sequence was built for each RNA molecule. Non-functional sequences were excluded, and lower-count sequences lying one edit away from another sequence were also excluded. Based on fitting two negative binomial distributions, any barcode sub-cluster with under 20% of the maximum read count was discarded. Using fastp at Q25 and MiXCR, TCRdb reprocessed the public reads and kept productive beta chains. Every entry covers one CDR3 protein and lists the most common genes and DNA from its rows. V and J calls and clone size were set by TCRdb, not the authors. The sample table contains tens of thousands of distinct CDR3 sequences; only one count was recorded for roughly 21% of them. The ten largest clones add up to roughly 0.99% of the sample.

Libraries of naive CD8 T cells were built from anywhere between roughly 19,000 and 1,000,000 sorted cells, with 10%, 30% or 50% of the purified RNA used. Naive CD8 T cells were FACS-sorted as CD8+CD4-CCR7+CD45RA+ on a BD FACSAria II into RLT Plus buffer. To test detection sensitivity, Jurkat RNA equivalent to about ten TCR copies was spiked into samples of about 19,000-1,000,000 naive CD8 T cells. Enrichment of CD8 T cells was done with RosetteSep CD8+ T Cell Enrichment Cocktail plus Ficoll-Paque, and ACK red cell lysis came afterward. Overall study results and their limits: In CMV-specific effector cells, clones with more than 20 RNA copies contained over 97% of molecules, whereas in naive cells such clones contained under 1% of molecules. Even against a background of about a million naive CD8 T cells, spiked-in Jurkat TCR RNA amounting to a single cell's worth was reported to be detectable. Identical TCR molecules sharing a barcode could cause highly expanded clone sizes to be underestimated. Modeling indicated around 3 TCR RNA copies recovered per cell, compared with 9.5 to 10 by digital PCR, which implies a capture efficiency of 25% to 35%. Without barcode sub-clustering, chimeric consensus sequences inflated TCR diversity; chimeras reached as high as 47%. The naive libraries included spiked-in Jurkat TCR RNA (approximately 11 copies' worth), and this RNA is not part of the donor repertoire.

This clonotype was detected ten times or more. There is no known antigen for this receptor. No base quality values were provided; no much bigger clone lies one nucleotide off. The source of this sequence is a human donor in good health. Some libraries in this study had Jurkat cell RNA spiked in. The rearranged chain carries TRBV2 and TRBJ1-2, and possibly TRBD1, on 5 matching bases. Sequenced sample: naive CD8+ T cells from blood, with Jurkat cell RNA spiked in. The sample's cell subset or site label is to be understood as: FACS-sorted CD8+CD4-CCR7+CD45RA+ naive T cells. The CDR3 here reads CASSEDWTDTNYGYTF. The nucleotide sequence is TGTGCCAGCAGTGAAGATTGGACGGACACTAACTATGGCTACACCTTC.